Following are 18 T cell receptor beta chains from one sample sequenced in a study of cytomegalovirus exposure and HLA in healthy donors. A multiplex PCR was run with 60 Vbeta primers and 13 Jbeta primers. TCRdb keeps only in-frame clones here, not all; method: immunoSEQ multiplex PCR. The table has fewer than 200,000 clones, 70% to 80% seen once. Source material: PBMCs. These receptors all come from a woman aged 25 to 39 in good health and CMV-seropositive.

The gene calls are TRBV28 and TRBJ2-5, with 7 positions matching TRBD1. CDR1 MDHEN and CDR2 SYDVKM come from the germline V gene. This CDR3 has 17 residues. Trimming at V came to 6 bases and at J to 4 bases, leaving 17 bases not matched to a gene. CDR3 nucleotide sequence: TGTGCCAGCAGCGCATTCACAGGGGCTGCCCCTCGAGAGACCCAGTACTTC. Translating gives CASSAFTGAAPRETQYF.

J is TRBJ1-5 and V is TRBV30, with 8 positions matching TRBD1. The germline V gene encodes CDR1 GTSNPN and CDR2 SVGIG (reference sequence). V shed 2 bases and J 6 bases; nucleotides not matched to a gene: 3. The CDR3 extends over 13 amino acids. Here the CDR3 reads CAWSRTGIQPQHF. The CDR3 DNA sequence: TGTGCCTGGAGTAGGACAGGGATTCAGCCCCAGCATTTT.

This clone occurred a few times. The rearrangement uses TRBV6-1 and TRBJ1-1; perhaps TRBD1 as D (5 bases). V shed 2 bases and J shed 3 bases, with 13 bases lying between them. Germline lookup yields CDR1 MNHNS and CDR2 SASEGT. The CDR3 totals 15 residues. CDR3: CASSEYRGEHTEAFF. CDR3 nucleotide sequence: TGTGCCAGCAGTGAATACCGGGGGGAGCACACTGAAGCTTTCTTT.

This sequence joins TRBV4-3 and TRBJ2-7, with 8 bases fitting TRBD2. Germline V CDR1 and CDR2: LGHNA, YSLEER. CDR3 length: 17 amino acids. V lost 0 bases and J lost 0; bases outside the gene matches: 7. The CDR3 nucleotides read TGCGCCAGCAGCCAAGAAATGACTAGCGCCCTCTCCTACGAGCAGTACTTC. Its protein is CASSQEMTSALSYEQYF.

The chain has TRBV5-4 and TRBJ2-1; TRBD2 matches at 9 bases. Germline V CDR1 and CDR2: SGHNT, YYREEE (reference sequence). J gave up 4 bases and V 4 bases, and 9 bases lay outside the gene matches. This CDR3 contains 16 residues. The CDR3 spells CASSPISSGNYNEQFF. The CDR3 DNA follows: TGTGCCAGCAGCCCAATCTCTAGCGGGAATTACAATGAGCAGTTCTTC.

This clone was observed a single time. The chain recombines TRBV7-3 with TRBJ1-1; D ambiguous. Deletions cut 2 bases from V and 0 bases from J, with 10 bases between. The germline CDR1 and CDR2 sequences are SGHTA and FQGTGA. The CDR3 is 15 amino acids. CDR3: CASSLLPLMNTEAFF. CDR3 sequence (DNA): TGTGCCAGCAGCTTATTACCCCTAATGAACACTGAAGCTTTCTTT. Using reference TRBV7-3 and TRBJ1-1 for the parts outside the CDR3, the full variable domain is GAGVSQTPSNKVTEKGKYVELRCDPISGHTALYWYRQSLGQGPEFLIYFQGTGAADDSGLPNDRFFAVRPEGSVSTLKIQRTERGDSAVYLCASSLLPLMNTEAFFGQGTRLTVV.

This clone was observed a handful of times. The chain employs TRBV6-5 and TRBJ1-5, with 7 nucleotides matching TRBD1. The germline V gene has CDR1 MNHEY and CDR2 SVGAGI. V was clipped by 6 bases and J by 5 bases; unmatched bases: 7. The CDR3 spans 14 residues. The DNA of the CDR3 is TGTGCCAGCAGAGCTCCAGGGGGATATCAGCCCCAGCATTTT. It is translated as CASRAPGGYQPQHF.

V is TRBV6-6 and J is TRBJ2-3; TRBD1 might be the D (5 bases). The CDR3 length is 14 residues. V was clipped by 2 bases and J by 4 bases, with 10 bases between them. Germline V gene sequence: CDR1 MNHNY, CDR2 SVGAGI (reference sequence). CDR3 DNA sequence: TGTGCCAGCAGTTACGCAGGGTGGGCAGATACGCAGTATTTT. It translates to CASSYAGWADTQYF.

The chain is built from TRBV30 and TRBJ2-7; 7 bases match TRBD1. Looked up from germline, CDR1 is GTSNPN and CDR2 is SVGIG (reference sequence). The CDR3 consists of 12 residues. V lost 3 bases, J lost 5 bases, and 4 bases stayed unmatched. CDR3 coding DNA: TGTGCCTGGAGCAGGGGGATTCACGAGCAGTACTTC. Its protein is CAWSRGIHEQYF.

This sequence joins TRBV9 and TRBJ2-3; maybe TRBD2 (7 bases). From germline, CDR1 is SGDLS and CDR2 YYNGEE. V was shortened by 4 bases and J by 0 bases, with 15 bases between the two germline ends. The CDR3 sequence is 16 residues long. Here the CDR3 DNA reads TGTGCCAGCAGCCCGAGGGGGGGGCTAAGCACAGATACGCAGTATTTT. Protein sequence: CASSPRGGLSTDTQYF.

CDR3 DNA sequence: TGTGCCAGTACCCCGGGACAGGGTTACAATGAGCAGTTCTTC. As protein: CASTPGQGYNEQFF. V is TRBV19 and J is TRBJ2-1; TRBD1 aligns across 9 bases. The V and J ends lost 7 bases and 4 bases, in that order; junction bases with no gene match: 5. CDR3 length equals 14 residues. Per the germline V gene, CDR1 is LNHDA and CDR2 is SQIVND (reference sequence).

The rearrangement joins TRBV29-1 to TRBJ2-3, with D perhaps matching TRBD1 (5 bases). The CDR3 spans 15 residues. The V gene's germline CDR1 is SQVTM and CDR2 ANQGSEA. V was trimmed by 0 bases and J by 0 bases, leaving 10 bases between them. CDR3 amino acids: CSVEDLTESTDTQYF. The CDR3 bases are TGCAGCGTTGAAGATCTGACAGAGAGCACAGATACGCAGTATTTT.

The chain employs TRBV10-3 and TRBJ2-7; 10 nucleotides line up with TRBD2. The CDR3 is 16 residues long. V shed 6 bases, J shed 4 bases, and the junction held 12 bases outside the gene matches. CDR1 is ENHRY, CDR2 SYGVKD, per germline. The chain's CDR3 is CAISVRTSGGGYEQYF. The CDR3 DNA reads as TGTGCCATCAGCGTCAGGACTAGCGGAGGGGGTTACGAGCAGTACTTC.

This clone has just a few counts. V and J are TRBV9 and TRBJ2-7; 8 positions match TRBD2. This CDR3 has 14 residues. V dropped 3 bases and J dropped 6; count of bases not matched to a gene: 8. Germline loops: CDR1 SGDLS, CDR2 YYNGEE. CDR3 in amino acids: CASSGSGSIGEQYF. CDR3 sequence (DNA): TGTGCCAGCAGCGGGAGCGGGAGCATCGGCGAGCAGTACTTC.

V is TRBV6-1 and J is TRBJ2-2; 9 nucleotides match TRBD1. Germline values: CDR1 MNHNS, CDR2 SASEGT. With 4 bases clipped from V and 1 base from J, the junction kept 1 base outside the gene matches. The CDR3 is made up of 15 amino acids. CDR3 in amino acids: CASSAGQGNTGELFF. CDR3 DNA sequence: TGTGCCAGCAGTGCGGGACAGGGGAACACCGGGGAGCTGTTTTTT.

The chain uses TRBV29-1 and TRBJ2-7; 9 bases are shared with TRBD2. Germline V lookup: CDR1 SQVTM, CDR2 ANQGSEA. The trim removed 4 bases at V and 3 bases at J, leaving 10 bases unmatched. The CDR3 has 15 residues. The CDR3: CSVVGGGEVRYEQYF. CDR3 bases: TGCAGCGTTGTGGGCGGGGGGGAGGTGCGCTACGAGCAGTACTTC.

The chain carries TRBV13 and TRBJ1-1; D is unclear. Looked up from germline, CDR1 is PRHDT and CDR2 is FYEKMQ (reference sequence). The ends were cut back, 5 bases at V and 6 bases at J, with 10 bases in the middle. The length of the CDR3 is 12 residues. The CDR3 coding sequence is TGTGCCAGCAGCATTGGAGTGTCTGAAGCTTTCTTT. This gives the protein CASSIGVSEAFF.

V gene TRBV6-5 combines with J gene TRBJ1-6; TRBD1 agrees at 7 bases. Germline V lookup: CDR1 MNHEY, CDR2 SVGAGI. The CDR3 loop spans 15 amino acids. V was pared by 7 bases and J by 6 bases, with 9 bases of the junction left unmatched. In DNA, the CDR3 is TGTGCCAGCAACAGCCAGGGACAGCGTAATTCACCCCTCCACTTT. Translation: CASNSQGQRNSPLHF.